This T cell receptor (beta chain) was found in a study of cytomegalovirus exposure and HLA in healthy donors. Study findings and constraints: Some TCR beta chains (around 180 of them) were listed as cytomegalovirus-associated. Confirmation in vitro established that three CMV-associated chains were specific for CMV antigens.

Generated by immunoSEQ multiplex PCR, the TCRdb table keeps only in-frame clones and is missing some. Of over 200,000 clones listed, more than 75% are singletons. Trimming stripped 3 bases from V and 5 bases from J, with 10 bases between. Germline CDR1 reads MNHEY; CDR2 reads SMNVEV (reference sequence). The CDR3 loop spans 13 amino acids. In this sample, this clone turned up once. The antigen is undetermined. This clonotype originated in a woman in her late teens or twenties in good health and CMV-seropositive. The chain uses TRBV27 and TRBJ1-1; weak D call: TRBD1 (5 bases). The source material was PBMCs. CDR3 in amino acids: CASSFPGRTEAFF. The CDR3 region has the DNA TGTGCCAGCAGTTTCCCAGGGAGGACTGAAGCTTTCTTT.